A selection of T cell receptor beta chains follows, all from one sample in a study of blood T cell repertoires in COVID-19. Assay used: immunoSEQ multiplex PCR; TCRdb lists only in-frame clones, some missing. The data contain roughly 150,000 clones, approximately 90% of them singletons. The sample comprised peripheral blood. These receptors originate from a woman aged 80 or over with acute or convalescent COVID-19. The CDR3 runs from the conserved cysteine through the conserved F or W. D genes are given only for firm matches. Clone size is stated in some rows and not others, as once, few, many or a class when expanded.

cdr3_length clone_size j_call v_call d_call cdr3_nt cdr3_aa
13 NA TRBJ1-1 TRBV7-8 TRBD1 TGTGCCAGCAGCTATGACAGGGTTACTGAAGCTTTCTTT CASSYDRVTEAFF
14 NA TRBJ1-1 TRBV28 NA TGTGCCAGCACCTTGAGGGTAGGGAACACTGAAGCTTTCTTT CASTLRVGNTEAFF
15 NA TRBJ2-7 TRBV9 TRBD1 TGTGCCAGCAGCCCGCAGACAGGGACCCCCTACGAGCAGTACTTC CASSPQTGTPYEQYF
13 NA TRBJ2-1 TRBV2 TRBD2 TGTGCCGGCGCCGGGACTAGCGGGGGGGAGCAGTTCTTC CAGAGTSGGEQFF
13 NA TRBJ1-1 TRBV2 NA TGTGCCAGCAGACAAGATATGAACACTGAAGCTTTCTTT CASRQDMNTEAFF
14 once TRBJ1-2 TRBV5-6 TRBD1 TGTGCCAGCAGCCAGGACAGGAATTCCTATGGCTACACCTTC CASSQDRNSYGYTF
15 once TRBJ2-1 TRBV10-1 TRBD2 TGCGCCAGCAGTCCAGGGACTAGCGGGGACAATGAGCAGTTCTTC CASSPGTSGDNEQFF
13 once TRBJ1-1 TRBV7-9 TRBD1 TGTGCCAGCAGCAGACAGGGGGGCCCTGAAGCTTTCTTT CASSRQGGPEAFF
15 NA TRBJ1-2 TRBV4-3 NA TGCGCCAGCAGCCAAGAGGCCGCAGCTAGGTATGGCTACACCTTC CASSQEAAARYGYTF
15 NA TRBJ1-1 TRBV19 NA TGTGCCAGTAGGATAGGTGAATTGCGAGGCACTGAAGCTTTCTTT CASRIGELRGTEAFF
17 NA TRBJ2-1 TRBV3-1/TRBV3-2 TRBD2 TGTGCCAGCAGCCAAATGGCGGGGGGGAGCATTTTCAATGAGCAGTTCTTC CASSQMAGGSIFNEQFF
16 NA TRBJ2-5 TRBV12-5 TRBD2 TGTGCTAGTTCTCTTGGGACTAGCGGGGTTTCAGAGACCCAGTACTTC CASSLGTSGVSETQYF
14 NA TRBJ2-7 TRBV5-4 TRBD1 TGTGCCAGCAGTTTACCGGGACAGAATTACGAGCAGTACTTC CASSLPGQNYEQYF
15 NA TRBJ1-4 TRBV3-1/TRBV3-2 NA TGTGCCAGCAGCCAAGATCCGGGGGAATTTAGGAAACTGTTTTTT CASSQDPGEFRKLFF
15 NA TRBJ1-2 TRBV5-4 NA TGTGCCAGCAGCTTGGCCGCGGGGAATGACTATGGCTACACCTTC CASSLAAGNDYGYTF
18 NA TRBJ2-1 TRBV14 TRBD1 TGTGCCAGCAGCCAAGAAGGACAGGGTTTAGGCCTTTACAATGAGCAGTTCTTC CASSQEGQGLGLYNEQFF
15 NA TRBJ1-2 TRBV3-1/TRBV3-2 TRBD1 TGTGCCAGCAGCCAAGTCCAGCGACAGGGTGGTGGCTACACCTTC CASSQVQRQGGGYTF
12 NA TRBJ1-1 TRBV29-1 TRBD1 TGCAGCGCTGACAGGGTTGGGACTGAAGCTTTCTTT CSADRVGTEAFF
16 NA TRBJ2-7 TRBV15 TRBD2 TGTGCCACCAGCCCCCGACTAGCGGGGGCTTCCTACGAGCAGTACTTC CATSPRLAGASYEQYF
12 NA TRBJ1-1 TRBV15 NA TGTGCCACCAGGGCTCCGGCGGGGTTAGCTTTCTTT CATRAPAGLAFF
15 NA TRBJ2-5 TRBV7-2 TRBD1 TGTGCCAGCAGCTTTCGGACAGGGGGCGTCGGGACCCAGTACTTC CASSFRTGGVGTQYF
16 NA TRBJ2-5 TRBV18 TRBD2 TGTGCCAGCTCCCGAGGCAGCGGGGGGGACCAAGAGACCCAGTACTTC CASSRGSGGDQETQYF
16 NA TRBJ1-3 TRBV18 NA TGTGCCAGCTCATCAACCTCAGCGGGTTCTGGAAACACCATATATTTT CASSSTSAGSGNTIYF
15 few TRBJ1-2 TRBV5-6 TRBD1 TGTGCCAGCAGCTTGGGGGACAGGCGGGTATATGGCTACACCTTC CASSLGDRRVYGYTF
16 NA TRBJ2-1 TRBV7-2 NA TGTGCCAGCAGCTTAGTAGGGGGGCTAGCGGTCGGGGAGCAGTTCTTC CASSLVGGLAVGEQFF
16 NA TRBJ1-2 TRBV10-2 NA TGCGCCAGCAGTGATTTTCGACAGGCGACTAACTATGGCTACACCTTC CASSDFRQATNYGYTF
15 NA TRBJ2-3 TRBV7-9 TRBD2 TGTGCCAGCAGCTGGAGCGGGGGGATCACAGATACGCAGTATTTT CASSWSGGITDTQYF
15 NA TRBJ1-2 TRBV7-8 TRBD1 TGTGCCAGCAGCCCCAACAGGGGTACGTTCTATGGCTACACCTTC CASSPNRGTFYGYTF
14 once TRBJ1-4 TRBV30 NA TGTGCCTGGAGCCACACGGTAATGGGCGAAAAACTGTTTTTT CAWSHTVMGEKLFF
15 NA TRBJ1-5 TRBV4-2 NA TGTGCCAGCAGCCAAGCGGGGGAGGGTTATCAGCCCCAGCATTTT CASSQAGEGYQPQHF
13 NA TRBJ2-1 TRBV24-1 TRBD1 TGTGCCACCCGGGACAGGGTCACCGATGAGCAGTTCTTC CATRDRVTDEQFF
15 once TRBJ1-2 TRBV6-2/TRBV6-3 TRBD1 TGTGCCAGCAGTTACCTCCGGGACAGGGGTGGTGGCTACACCTTC CASSYLRDRGGGYTF
18 NA TRBJ1-2 TRBV7-8 NA TGTGCCAGCAGCCCGCGCCCAGCTCGACAGCCGGTGGGGTATGGCTACACCTTC CASSPRPARQPVGYGYTF
15 NA TRBJ2-1 TRBV6-5 TRBD1 TGTGCCAGCATCCGAGGGACAGGGGCCCGAAATGAGCAGTTCTTC CASIRGTGARNEQFF
13 NA TRBJ1-5 TRBV10-1 NA TGCGCCACCATGGGAGCCCAAAATCAGCCCCAGCATTTT CATMGAQNQPQHF
13 NA TRBJ1-2 TRBV5-4 TRBD1 TGTGCCAGCAGCAAGGACAGGGGCGACGGCTACACCTTC CASSKDRGDGYTF